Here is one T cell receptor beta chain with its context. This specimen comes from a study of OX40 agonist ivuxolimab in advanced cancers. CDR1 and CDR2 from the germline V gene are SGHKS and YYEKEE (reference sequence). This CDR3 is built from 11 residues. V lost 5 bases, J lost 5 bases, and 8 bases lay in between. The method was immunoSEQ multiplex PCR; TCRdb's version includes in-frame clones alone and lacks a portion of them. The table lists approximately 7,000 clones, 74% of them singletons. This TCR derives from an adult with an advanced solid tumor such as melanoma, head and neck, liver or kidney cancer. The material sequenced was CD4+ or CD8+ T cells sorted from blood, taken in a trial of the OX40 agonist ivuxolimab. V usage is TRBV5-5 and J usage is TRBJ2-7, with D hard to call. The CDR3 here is CASRQLHEQYF. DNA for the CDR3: TGTGCCAGCAGACAGCTACACGAGCAGTACTTC. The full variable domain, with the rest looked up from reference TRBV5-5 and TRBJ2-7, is DAGVTQSPTHLIKTRGQQVTLRCSPISGHKSVSWYQQVLGQGPQFIFQYYEKEERGRGNFPDRFSARQFPNYSSELNVNALLLGDSALYLCASRQLHEQYFGPGTRLTVT.